This T cell receptor beta chain was identified in a study of CD8 T cells in ankylosing spondylitis. Overall study findings and caveats: Existing reports had already noted some motif variants in reactive arthritis synovial fluid and blood. From matched ankylosing spondylitis synovial fluid, disease-linked clones were reportedly recovered at significantly enriched levels. Peripheral blood held disease-linked clones only at relatively low frequency, and these were CD8+. Seemingly distinctive of ankylosing spondylitis blood was a TCR beta motif formed by eight highly homologous variants.

This CDR3 region has 19 residues. The V gene's germline CDR1 is MGHDK and CDR2 SYGVNS. The J segment lost 1 base and the V segment lost 3 bases, leaving 12 bases of the junction unmatched. Molecular-barcoded quantitative 5'-RACE produced these TCR beta libraries. One entry per CDR3 protein, called by TCRdb with MiXCR from the 5' RACE reads. Here the sample spans roughly 300,000 distinct CDR3 sequences, approximately 8.2% being singletons. On this clonotype itself: Its specificity is not known.

This sequence joins TRBV25-1 and TRBJ2-1, with 10 bases aligning to TRBD2. The sequenced sample consisted of blood, either unsorted or a sorted T cell fraction (not recorded which). The sequence was obtained from a male donor with ankylosing spondylitis. In nucleotides, the CDR3 is TGTGCCAGCAGTGACCCCAAGGCTAGCGGGAGTATTTCCTACAATGAGCAGTTCTTC. Residues: CASSDPKASGSISYNEQFF.